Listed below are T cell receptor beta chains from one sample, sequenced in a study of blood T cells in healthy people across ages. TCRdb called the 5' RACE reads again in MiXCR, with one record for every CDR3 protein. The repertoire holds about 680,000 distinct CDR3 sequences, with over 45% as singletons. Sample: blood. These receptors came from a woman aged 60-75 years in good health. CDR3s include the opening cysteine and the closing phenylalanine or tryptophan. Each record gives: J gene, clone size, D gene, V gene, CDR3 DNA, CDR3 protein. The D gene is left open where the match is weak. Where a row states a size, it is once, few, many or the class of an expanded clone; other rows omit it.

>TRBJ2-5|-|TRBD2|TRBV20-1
TGCAGTGCTAGAGATCTAAGCGGGAGGGTTAGGAAGCAGTACTTC
CSARDLSGRVRKQYF
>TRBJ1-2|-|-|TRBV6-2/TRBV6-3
TGTGCCAGCAACCAGGGGATGGTCGGCTATGGCTACACCTTC
CASNQGMVGYGYTF
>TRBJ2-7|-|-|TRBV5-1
TGCGCCAGCAGCTTGGGGATAGACAGGAGATCCTACGAGCAGTACTTC
CASSLGIDRRSYEQYF
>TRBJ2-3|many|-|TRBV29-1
TGCAGCGTTGAAGATCGGGGCCTTGGGGATACGCAGTATTTT
CSVEDRGLGDTQYF
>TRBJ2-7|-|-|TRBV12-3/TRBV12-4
TGTGCCAGCAGTTTAGACGGAGTCCGGTACTTC
CASSLDGVRYF
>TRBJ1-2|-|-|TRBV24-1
TGTGCCACCAGTGAAGCTGACAGTAACTATGGCTACACCTTC
CATSEADSNYGYTF
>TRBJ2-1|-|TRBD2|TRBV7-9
TGTGTCAGCAGCATCCCGGGACTAGCAAACAATGAGCAGTTCTTC
CVSSIPGLANNEQFF
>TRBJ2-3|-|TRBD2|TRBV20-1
TGCAGTGCGCTAGGTTTTGCTAGCGGGAGGCCCTCACACACAGATACGCAGTATTTT
CSALGFASGRPSHTDTQYF
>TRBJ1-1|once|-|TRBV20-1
TGCAGTGCTTCCCGGACGGTGAACACTGAAGCTTTCTTT
CSASRTVNTEAFF
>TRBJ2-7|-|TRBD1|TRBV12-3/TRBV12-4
TGTGCCAGCAGTTCGCAGGGGGCGAACTCCAAATACGAGCAGTACTTC
CASSSQGANSKYEQYF
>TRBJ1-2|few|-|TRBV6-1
TGTGCCAGCAGTAACAACCTACAGGGACGATATGGCTACACCTTC
CASSNNLQGRYGYTF
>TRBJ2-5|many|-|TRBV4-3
TGCGCCAGCAGCCAAGGGGGGGCCCAAGAGACCCAGTACTTC
CASSQGGAQETQYF
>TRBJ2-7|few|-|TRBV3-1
TGTGCCAGCAGCCCCCGACTAGGGGCCTACGAGCAGTACTTC
CASSPRLGAYEQYF
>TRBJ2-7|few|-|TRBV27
TGTGCCAGCAGGTCCCCGGACAGAGGGTCCTACGAGCAGTACTTC
CASRSPDRGSYEQYF
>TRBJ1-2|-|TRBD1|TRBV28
TGTGCCAGCAGCCCGACAGGGGACGGAATTCACTATGGCTACACCTTC
CASSPTGDGIHYGYTF
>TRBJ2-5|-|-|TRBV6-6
TGTGCCAGCAGTTACGGACGCAATGAGCAGTACTTC
CASSYGRNEQYF
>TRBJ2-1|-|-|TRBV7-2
TGTGCCAGCAGCCCCTGGACACCCTACAATGAGCAGTTCTTC
CASSPWTPYNEQFF
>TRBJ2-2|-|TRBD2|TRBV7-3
TGTGCCAGCAGCTTAATTGTTAGCGGGCCTGCCGGGGAGCTGTTTTTT
CASSLIVSGPAGELFF
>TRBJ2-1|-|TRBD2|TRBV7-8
TGTGCCAGCAGCCCCCGCCGGGGGGTTTTGGTTCGGGGTAGTTCCTACAATGAGCAGTTCTTC
CASSPRRGVLVRGSSYNEQFF
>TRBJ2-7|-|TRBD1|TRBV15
TGTGCCACCAGCAGTGGACAGGGTGGAACCTACGAGCAGTACTTC
CATSSGQGGTYEQYF
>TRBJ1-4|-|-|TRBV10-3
TGTGCCATCAGTGAGTCGAGAGGGCAACTGTTTTTT
CAISESRGQLFF
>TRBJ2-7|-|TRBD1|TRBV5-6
TGTGCCAGCAGCTCGACGGCGGGACAGGGATCCTACGAGCAGTACTTC
CASSSTAGQGSYEQYF
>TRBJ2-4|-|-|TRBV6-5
TGTGCCAGCAGTTACTCGAGAAAGGGAAACATTCAGTACTTC
CASSYSRKGNIQYF
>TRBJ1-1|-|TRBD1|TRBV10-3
TGTGCCATCAGTGAACTGGACAGGGCTGACACTGAAGCTTTCTTT
CAISELDRADTEAFF
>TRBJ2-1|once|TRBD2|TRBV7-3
TGTGCCAGCAGCTCCGGGGCGGGGCTAGCGGGAGGAAAGCAGTTCTTC
CASSSGAGLAGGKQFF
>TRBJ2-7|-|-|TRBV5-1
TGCGCCAGCAGCTCTCTATCCCTCGACAGGCCCTCCTACGAGCAGTACTTC
CASSSLSLDRPSYEQYF
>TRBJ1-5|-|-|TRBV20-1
TGCAGTGCTGTACAGGGTAACTTCGGACAGCCCCAGCATTTT
CSAVQGNFGQPQHF
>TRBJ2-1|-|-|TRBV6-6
TGTGCCAGCAGTTCCGTCGGCAGTGAGCAGTTCTTC
CASSSVGSEQFF
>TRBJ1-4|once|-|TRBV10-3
TGTGCCATCTCCCCCGGGACGGGGACAGAAAAACTGTTTTTT
CAISPGTGTEKLFF
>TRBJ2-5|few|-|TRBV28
TGTGCCAGCAGCCGGACAAACGGACAGACCCAGTACTTC
CASSRTNGQTQYF
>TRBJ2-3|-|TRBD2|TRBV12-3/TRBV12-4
TGTGCCAGCAGTCCCCCGGGCGGGAGGGCCGAGGGTACGCAGTATTTT
CASSPPGGRAEGTQYF
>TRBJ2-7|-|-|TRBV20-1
TGCAGTGCTAGAGAGAGCAGGTACAGCTCCTACGAGCAGTACTTC
CSARESRYSSYEQYF
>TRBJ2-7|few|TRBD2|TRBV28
TGTGCCAGCAGTTCGGCCGGGACTAGCGGGAGGGCCTGGTACGAGCAGTACTTC
CASSSAGTSGRAWYEQYF
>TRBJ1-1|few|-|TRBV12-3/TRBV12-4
TGTGCCAGCAGACGGACAGCTATTCTGGCTGAAGCTTTCTTT
CASRRTAILAEAFF
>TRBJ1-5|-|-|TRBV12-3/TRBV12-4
TGTGTCAGCAGGCAGGGTGAGGGTCAGCCCCAGCATTTT
CVSRQGEGQPQHF
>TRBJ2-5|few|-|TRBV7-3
TGTGCCAGCAGCCCGTCCGGTCATCAAGAGACCCAGTACTTC
CASSPSGHQETQYF
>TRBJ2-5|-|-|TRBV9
TGTGCCAGCAGCGTAGCTAGTGGTTGGGCTTCGCAAGAGACCCAGTACTTC
CASSVASGWASQETQYF
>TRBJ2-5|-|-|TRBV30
TGTGCCTGGAGCCTCCAAGAGACCCAGTACTTC
CAWSLQETQYF
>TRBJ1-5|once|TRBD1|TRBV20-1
TGCAGTGCTAGAGCATCCGCGACAGGGGGCTCGCTTAGCAATCAGCCCCAGCATTTT
CSARASATGGSLSNQPQHF
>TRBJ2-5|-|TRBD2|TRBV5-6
TGTGCCAGCAGCTGGGGACTAGCGGGAGGGGAAGAGACCCAGTACTTC
CASSWGLAGGEETQYF
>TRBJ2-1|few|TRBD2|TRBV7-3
TGTGCCAGCAGCTCGACTAGCGGGCCTAATGAGCAGTTCTTC
CASSSTSGPNEQFF
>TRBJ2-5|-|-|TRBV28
TGTGCCAGCAGTTCGGAACAGCAAGAGACCCAGTACTTC
CASSSEQQETQYF
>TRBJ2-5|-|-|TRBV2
TGTGCCAGCGAGAGGCTAGAGGAGACCCAGTACTTC
CASERLEETQYF
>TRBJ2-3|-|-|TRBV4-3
TGCGCCAGCAGCCAAGAGAACCCGGCAGATACGCAGTATTTT
CASSQENPADTQYF
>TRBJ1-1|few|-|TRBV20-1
TGCAGTGCTAGTATCCCGGGGGGCGTTGAAGCTTTCTTT
CSASIPGGVEAFF
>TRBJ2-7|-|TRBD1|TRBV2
TGTGCCAGCAGCACGACAGGGACAGGGATTACCCAGTACTTC
CASSTTGTGITQYF